Shown below are 14 T cell receptor beta chains from a single sample sequenced in a study of blood T cell repertoires in COVID-19. TCRdb's table, derived via immunoSEQ multiplex PCR, lists solely in-frame clones and lacks some. This table has approximately 210,000 clones, 70% to 90% appearing once. Source material: peripheral blood. These receptors were collected from a man under 40 who had recovered from COVID-19.

The V call is TRBV6-5, the J call TRBJ1-3, with a tentative D call TRBD1 (6 bases). The CDR3 loop spans 15 amino acids. Germline CDR1 reads MNHEY; CDR2 reads SVGAGI. Trimming pared 2 bases from V and 4 bases from J, leaving 12 bases between. CDR3 sequence reads: CASSYGRGAGNTIYF. CDR3 bases: TGTGCCAGCAGTTACGGCAGGGGCGCGGGAAACACCATATATTTT.

V and J are TRBV13 and TRBJ1-2; D gene ambiguous. The CDR3 runs to 18 residues. Germline CDR1 is PRHDT and CDR2 is FYEKMQ (reference sequence). With 3 bases removed from V and 0 bases from J, the gap between germline ends came to 20 bases. This chain's CDR3 is CASSLEVRSTEANYGYTF. The CDR3 coding sequence is TGTGCCAGCAGCTTGGAGGTGAGGTCCACAGAAGCTAACTATGGCTACACCTTC.

To note about this clone: Mismatch with germline at one junction end may stem from a read error. The chain couples TRBV13 to TRBJ2-1; TRBD2 is a possible D gene (6 bases). The CDR3 is 14 residues long. CDR1 and CDR2 (germline): PRHDT, FYEKMQ (reference sequence). CDR3 amino acids: CASTLQAGLNEQFF. The CDR3 nucleotides read TGTGCCAGCACCTTACAGGCGGGGCTCAATGAGCAGTTCTTC.

V gene TRBV4-3 combines with J gene TRBJ2-3, with 9 bases lining up with TRBD2. Per germline, CDR1 LGHNA and CDR2 YSLEER. There are 14 residues in the CDR3. The V gene end was trimmed by 0 bases and the J gene end by 8 bases; junction bases not matched to a gene: 3. In nucleotides, the CDR3 is TGCGCCAGCAGCCAAGAGCTAGCGGGGTCTACGCAGTATTTT. This sequence encodes CASSQELAGSTQYF.

This CDR3 is CASLQGGTEAFF. In nucleotides, the CDR3 is TGTGCCAGTCTACAGGGGGGGACTGAAGCTTTCTTT. This rearrangement joins TRBV19 to TRBJ1-1; 8 bases match TRBD1. This CDR3 contains 12 residues. After removal of 8 bases from V and 5 bases from J, the junction contained 4 bases not matched to a gene. CDR1 LNHDA and CDR2 SQIVND come from the germline V gene (reference sequence).

The chain combines TRBV7-6 with TRBJ1-5, with D perhaps matching TRBD1 (6 bases). Germline values: CDR1 SGHVS, CDR2 FNYEAQ. V was pared by 2 bases and J by 7 bases, with 9 bases between. CDR3 length: 13 residues. This chain's CDR3 is CASSLSGDQPQHF. CDR3 nucleotide sequence: TGTGCCAGCAGCTTATCAGGGGACCAGCCCCAGCATTTT. Filled out from reference TRBV7-6 and TRBJ1-5, the complete variable domain reads GAGVSQSPRYKVTKRGQDVALRCDPISGHVSLYWYRQALGQGPEFLTYFNYEAQQDKSGLPNDRFSAERPEGSISTLTIQRTEQRDSAMYRCASSLSGDQPQHFGDGTRLSIL.

The genes are TRBV19 and TRBJ2-7; 12 positions agree with TRBD1. The junction had 0 bases not matched to a gene; V was cut back by 3 bases and J by 6 bases. In germline, CDR1 is LNHDA, CDR2 SQIVND (reference sequence). This CDR3 is 13 amino acids long. The CDR3 region has the DNA TGTGCCAGTAGTATGGGACAGGGGGCCGAGCAGTACTTC. Translating it yields CASSMGQGAEQYF. Combining the CDR3 with reference TRBV19 and TRBJ2-7 gives the whole variable domain DGGITQSPKYLFRKEGQNVTLSCEQNLNHDAMYWYRQDPGQGLRLIYYSQIVNDFQKGDIAEGYSVSREKKESFPLTVTSAQKNPTAFYLCASSMGQGAEQYFGPGTRLTVT.

This rearrangement joins TRBV6-5 to TRBJ1-5, with D perhaps matching TRBD1 (6 bases). Germline loops: CDR1 MNHEY, CDR2 SVGAGI. The ends were cut back, 9 bases at V and 4 bases at J, with 16 bases in the middle. The CDR3 loop spans 14 amino acids. As DNA, the CDR3 is TGTGCCAGTCGTGGTGGGGGGGCGAATCAGCCCCAGCATTTT. Amino acid sequence: CASRGGGANQPQHF.

The rearrangement uses TRBV6-5 and TRBJ2-6; a weak D match, TRBD1 (5 bases). The CDR3 consists of 15 residues. Germline CDR1 is MNHEY and CDR2 is SVGAGI. Deletions cut 5 bases from V and 2 bases from J, with 10 bases between. The CDR3 spells CASSRQGTGANVLTF. The CDR3 DNA sequence: TGTGCCAGCAGTCGGCAGGGTACTGGGGCCAACGTCCTGACTTTC.

CDR3 sequence: CARERQGFNEQYF. The CDR3, as DNA: TGTGCCAGGGAGAGACAGGGATTCAACGAGCAGTACTTC. The rearrangement links TRBV2 to TRBJ2-7; 7 bases agree with TRBD1. Trimming at V came to 9 bases and at J to 5 bases, leaving 10 bases not matched to a gene. From germline, CDR1 is SNHLY and CDR2 FYNNEI. CDR3 length: 13 residues.

V usage is TRBV6-5 and J usage is TRBJ1-6; TRBD1 is a possible D gene (5 bases). Germline-derived CDR1 and CDR2 are MNHEY and SVGAGI. Trimming cost V 6 bases and J 8 bases, with 11 bases left between them. The CDR3 loop spans 13 amino acids. The CDR3 DNA sequence: TGTGCCAGCAGGGGGGGGGTTTATTCACCCCTCCACTTT. Protein sequence: CASRGGVYSPLHF.

The V call is TRBV28, the J call TRBJ2-5, with D tentatively TRBD2 (6 bases). Germline lookup yields CDR1 MDHEN and CDR2 SYDVKM. The CDR3 extends over 16 amino acids. V was pared by 3 bases and J by 6 bases, with 20 bases between. The CDR3 loop reads CASSLSLGRGTQTQYF. CDR3 sequence (DNA): TGTGCCAGCAGTTTGTCCCTTGGCCGGGGGACCCAGACCCAGTACTTC. The full variable domain, its missing parts supplied by reference TRBV28 and TRBJ2-5, is DVKVTQSSRYLVKRTGEKVFLECVQDMDHENMFWYRQDPGLGLRLIYFSYDVKMKEKGDIPEGYSVSREKKERFSLILESASTNQTSMYLCASSLSLGRGTQTQYFGPGTRLLVL.

J is TRBJ2-7 and V is TRBV29-1; 9 positions agree with TRBD2. Germline assignment: CDR1 SQVTM and CDR2 ANQGSEA. This CDR3 comprises 17 residues. The junction had 19 bases not matched to a gene; V was cut back by 6 bases and J by 4 bases. CDR3 nucleotide sequence: TGCAGCGTCGGCGGGGCGGGGGGGCACTACAGCGAATACGAGCAGTACTTC. Its translation: CSVGGAGGHYSEYEQYF.

The rearrangement links TRBV3-1 (or the pseudogene TRBV3-2) to TRBJ1-1; 8 bases are a match to TRBD1. The CDR3 consists of 18 residues. Germline V gene sequence: CDR1 LGHDT, CDR2 YNNKEL (reference sequence). Trimming removed 0 bases from V and 6 bases from J; junction bases left unmatched: 15. As DNA, the CDR3 is TGTGCCAGCAGCCAAGATCGGGGAGGCAGGGGGCGAAAGGCTGAAGCTTTCTTT. It codes for CASSQDRGGRGRKAEAFF.